The TCR beta chain under discussion was sequenced for a study of blood T cells in healthy people across ages. A sample-barcoded 5' primer and a J-beta primer mix were used in a second PCR of roughly 6 to 11 cycles. Each cDNA molecule received a tag from a template-switch adaptor that had 12 random nucleotides. TCRdb reanalysed the 5' RACE reads using MiXCR and keeps one entry per CDR3 protein. The sample consists of over a million distinct CDR3 sequences, 35% to 45% of them appearing once. Germline V gene data show CDR1 as LGHDT and CDR2 as YNNKEL (reference sequence). The CDR3 loop spans 12 amino acids. V lost 1 base and J 8 bases, leaving 6 bases between the germline ends. This clonotype was seen only a few times.

Sequencing input: blood. This clonotype was obtained from a woman aged 18-35 years in good health. The chain carries TRBV3-1 and TRBJ2-4; D gene ambiguous. In DNA form, the CDR3 reads TGTGCCAGCAGCCAAGGATTAGACATTCAGTACTTC. Its translation: CASSQGLDIQYF.